The clone carrying this T cell receptor (beta chain) was counted a few times. CDR1 and CDR2 from the germline V gene are SGHVS and FQNEAQ. After removal of 5 bases from V and 6 bases from J, the junction contained 10 bases not matched to a gene. The CDR3 consists of 17 residues. Each case's diagnosis was confirmed by two pathologists on H&E. The data were taken from a study of immune evolution from preneoplasia to lung adenocarcinoma. Sequencing was performed with immunoSEQ multiplex PCR; in TCRdb, only in-frame clones are kept and a portion is missing. The data show 12,000 or so clones, under 90% seen once.

The chain couples TRBV7-8 to TRBJ2-3, with TRBD2 matching over 14 bases. The source of this sequence is a person aged 50-70 years with lung adenocarcinoma. Sequenced sample: FFPE tissue from an adenomatous hyperplasia lung lesion. Indicated subset: atypical adenomatous hyperplasia (AAH), lung preneoplasia. CDR3 region: CASSPGLAGALRDTQYF. In DNA, the CDR3 is TGTGCCAGCAGCCCGGGACTAGCGGGAGCCTTGAGGGATACGCAGTATTTT. Full variable domain (rest looked up from reference TRBV7-8 and TRBJ2-3): GAGVSQSPRYKVAKRGQDVALRCDPISGHVSLFWYQQALGQGPEFLTYFQNEAQLDKSGLPSDRFFAERPEGSVSTLKIQRTQQEDSAVYLCASSPGLAGALRDTQYFGPGTRLTVL.